The next 7 T cell receptor beta chains were all read from a single sample in a study of PD-L1 blockade in urothelial cancer. Time point: peripheral blood 6 weeks after treatment start. Data came from immunoSEQ multiplex PCR; TCRdb stores just in-frame clones and leaves some out. The sample contains over 25,000 clones, 79% of which appear only once. The sample here was PBMCs, taken around atezolizumab (anti-PD-L1) treatment. The receptors were gathered from a man between 65 and 79 years old with urothelial cancer.

The rearrangement uses TRBV28 and TRBJ2-5; 8 bases fit TRBD1. The V gene end was trimmed by 5 bases and the J gene end by 0 bases; junction bases not matched to a gene: 5. Germline V lookup: CDR1 MDHEN, CDR2 SYDVKM. This CDR3 is 15 amino acids long. The DNA for the CDR3 is TGTGCCAGCAGTCCCTACAGGGGGTACCAAGAGACCCAGTACTTC. It is translated as CASSPYRGYQETQYF.

The rearrangement uses TRBV2 and TRBJ1-1, with 7 bases matching TRBD1. The CDR3 totals 13 residues. V lost 6 bases, J lost 7 bases, and 8 bases stayed unmatched. CDR1 is SNHLY, CDR2 FYNNEI, per germline. DNA of the CDR3: TGTGCCAGCAGGATACAGGGGATAGATGAAGCTTTCTTT. Protein product: CASRIQGIDEAFF.

The genes are TRBV5-6 and TRBJ2-7, with 12 bases identical to TRBD2. CDR1 and CDR2 (germline): SGHDT, YYEEEE. The CDR3 extends over 15 amino acids. V lost 5 bases, J lost 4 bases, and 7 bases stayed unmatched. CDR3 protein: CASRPGLAGFYEQYF. The CDR3 region has the DNA TGTGCCAGCAGGCCAGGACTAGCGGGATTTTACGAGCAGTACTTC.

This chain connects TRBV19 to TRBJ1-2, with a weak D call TRBD1 (5 bases). Germline assignment: CDR1 LNHDA and CDR2 SQIVND (reference sequence). V was shortened by 5 bases and J by 8 bases, with 21 bases between the two germline ends. The CDR3 runs to 15 residues. CDR3 coding DNA: TGTGCCAGTAGTCCAGGCAGGGTTAAGGCTGGGGGCTACACCTTC. This gives the protein CASSPGRVKAGGYTF. Full variable domain (rest looked up from reference TRBV19 and TRBJ1-2): DGGITQSPKYLFRKEGQNVTLSCEQNLNHDAMYWYRQDPGQGLRLIYYSQIVNDFQKGDIAEGYSVSREKKESFPLTVTSAQKNPTAFYLCASSPGRVKAGGYTFGSGTRLTVV.

This sequence joins TRBV12-5 and TRBJ2-2; 14 bases line up with TRBD2. Germline V lookup: CDR1 LGHNT, CDR2 FRNRAP. The CDR3 has 16 amino acids. With V trimmed by 4 bases and J by 4 bases, 2 bases remained unmatched. The chain's CDR3 is CASGSGLAGGTGELFF. The CDR3 DNA sequence: TGTGCTAGTGGTTCCGGACTAGCGGGAGGCACCGGGGAGCTGTTTTTT.

V gene TRBV7-2 combines with J gene TRBJ1-1; TRBD1 aligns across 9 bases. The trim removed 5 bases at V and 7 bases at J, leaving 8 bases unmatched. Germline assignment: CDR1 SGHTA and CDR2 FQGNSA. The CDR3 runs to 14 residues. CDR3 region: CASSRQGVLNEAFF. Here the CDR3 DNA reads TGTGCCAGCAGCCGACAGGGGGTTCTTAATGAAGCTTTCTTT.

The gene calls are TRBV9 and TRBJ2-5; TRBD2 agrees at 7 bases. The CDR3 runs to 14 residues. The ends lost 0 bases at V and 4 bases at J; junction bases unmatched: 3. The germline gives CDR1 SGDLS, CDR2 YYNGEE. The DNA of the CDR3 is TGTGCCAGCAGCGTAGGGGGGGGAAGAGAGACCCAGTACTTC. This codes for CASSVGGGRETQYF.